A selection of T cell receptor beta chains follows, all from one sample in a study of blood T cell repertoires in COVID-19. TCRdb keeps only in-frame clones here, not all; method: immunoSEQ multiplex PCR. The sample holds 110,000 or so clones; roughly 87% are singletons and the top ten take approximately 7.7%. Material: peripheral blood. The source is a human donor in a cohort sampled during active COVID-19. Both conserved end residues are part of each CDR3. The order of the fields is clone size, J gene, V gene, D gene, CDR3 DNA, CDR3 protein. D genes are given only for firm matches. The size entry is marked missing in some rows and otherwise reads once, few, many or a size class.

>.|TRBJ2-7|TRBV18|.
TGTGCCAGCTCACCAGGGGCAGGGGACGAGCAGTACTTC
CASSPGAGDEQYF
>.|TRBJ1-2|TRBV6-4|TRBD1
TGTGCCAGCTCCAGGGGGGTTAACTATGGCTACACCTTC
CASSRGVNYGYTF
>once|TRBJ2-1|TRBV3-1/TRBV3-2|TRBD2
TGTGCCAGCAGGGCCCCTAGCGGGGCTTACAATGAGCAGTTCTTC
CASRAPSGAYNEQFF
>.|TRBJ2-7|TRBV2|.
TGTGCCAGCAGTGAGGGGAGACTAGCCTACGAGCAGTACTTC
CASSEGRLAYEQYF
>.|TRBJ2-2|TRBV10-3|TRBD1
TGTGCCATCAGTGAATATTCCTCGGGACAGGGTGTCACCGGGGAGCTGTTTTTT
CAISEYSSGQGVTGELFF
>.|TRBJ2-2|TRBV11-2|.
TGTGCCAGCAGCTCCCCGGGGGTGTGGACCGGGGAGCTGTTTTTT
CASSSPGVWTGELFF
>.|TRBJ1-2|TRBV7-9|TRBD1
TGTGCCAGCCATCGAACAGGGGGCGATGGCTACACCTTC
CASHRTGGDGYTF
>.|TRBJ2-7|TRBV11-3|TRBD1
TGTGCCAGCAGCGTCCGGGACAGGGGATACGAGCAGTACTTC
CASSVRDRGYEQYF
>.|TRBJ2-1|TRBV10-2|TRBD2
TGCGCCAGCAGAGTCAGCGGGGGGTCTTACAATGAGCAGTTCTTC
CASRVSGGSYNEQFF
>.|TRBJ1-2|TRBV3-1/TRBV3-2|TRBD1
TGTGCCAGCAGCATCCGGGACAGGGACTATGGCTACACCTTC
CASSIRDRDYGYTF
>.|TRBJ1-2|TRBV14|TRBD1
TGTGCCAGCAGGAAGTCGTCAGGGGGAGACTATGGCTACACCTTC
CASRKSSGGDYGYTF
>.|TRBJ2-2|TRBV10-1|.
TGCGCCAGCAGTGAAAGGAGAGGGAGCACCGGGGAGCTGTTTTTT
CASSERRGSTGELFF
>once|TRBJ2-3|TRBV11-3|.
TGTGCCAGCAGCCTAAGCACAGATACGCAGTATTTT
CASSLSTDTQYF
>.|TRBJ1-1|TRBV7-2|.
TGTGCCAGCAGCTCCTACAGGAGGGAGGCCACTGAAGCTTTCTTT
CASSSYRREATEAFF
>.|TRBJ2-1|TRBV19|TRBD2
TGTGCCAGTAGTACCAGCGGGAGGGCGGACAATGAGCAGTTCTTC
CASSTSGRADNEQFF
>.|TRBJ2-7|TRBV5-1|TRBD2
TGCGCCAGCAGTCAGCGGGAGTTCAACGAGCAGTACTTC
CASSQREFNEQYF
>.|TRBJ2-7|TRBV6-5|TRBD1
TGTGCCAGCAGAAAAGGGACAGGGGATCGAGAGCAGTACTTC
CASRKGTGDREQYF
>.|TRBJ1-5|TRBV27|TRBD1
TGTGCCAGGAGCATGAGCACAGGGGGCGCAGGTAATCAGCCCCAGCATTTT
CARSMSTGGAGNQPQHF
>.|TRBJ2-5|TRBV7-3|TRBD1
TGTGCCAGCAGCCGGACAGGGAAAGGCCAAGAGACCCAGTACTTC
CASSRTGKGQETQYF
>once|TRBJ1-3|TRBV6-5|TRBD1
TGTGCCAGCAGGGACAGGGGAAGAGAAAACACCATATATTTT
CASRDRGRENTIYF
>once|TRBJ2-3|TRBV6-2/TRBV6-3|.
TGTGCCAGCAGTTCTCCGTGGCTGGGCACAGATACGCAGTATTTT
CASSSPWLGTDTQYF
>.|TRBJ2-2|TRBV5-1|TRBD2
TGCGCCAGCCTTGTAACTAGCGGGACCGGGGAGCTGTTTTTT
CASLVTSGTGELFF
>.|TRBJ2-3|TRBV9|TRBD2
TGTGCCAGCAGCGTAGGGGTAGCGGGGGGTGTCGGCCCTAGCACAGATACGCAGTATTTT
CASSVGVAGGVGPSTDTQYF
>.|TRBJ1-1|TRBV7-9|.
TGTGCCAGCGGCACGCCGAACACTGAAGCTTTCTTT
CASGTPNTEAFF
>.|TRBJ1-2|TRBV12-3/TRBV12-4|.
TGTGCCAGCAGGTCGACAGGTGGCGGCTACACCTTC
CASRSTGGGYTF